This T cell receptor (beta chain) appears in the sequencing data of a study of OX40 agonist ivuxolimab in advanced cancers. Generated by immunoSEQ multiplex PCR, the TCRdb table keeps only in-frame clones and is missing some. This table holds more than 20,000 clones, approximately 87% found once. V was clipped by 8 bases and J by 0 bases; unmatched bases: 11. CDR1 and CDR2 (germline): MNHEY, SMNVEV (reference sequence). The CDR3 is 17 amino acids. This clone was detected once. The source was CD4+ or CD8+ T cells sorted from blood, collected in a trial of the OX40 agonist ivuxolimab. The TCR originated in an adult with an advanced solid tumor such as melanoma, head and neck, liver or kidney cancer. V gene TRBV27 combines with J gene TRBJ1-1, with 11 bases that match TRBD1. The CDR3 DNA sequence: TGTGCCAGCTGGGGCTTCTGGGACAGGGGGATGAACACTGAAGCTTTCTTT. Translating gives CASWGFWDRGMNTEAFF.